The text below deals with one TCR beta chain. The antigen remains unidentified. RNA transcripts were the template for amplifying TCR beta CDR3 regions. The TCR CDR3 first-round RT-PCR relied on the HTBI primer set. TCRdb reanalysed the multiplex PCR reads using MiXCR and keeps one entry per CDR3 protein. The sample lists approximately 700,000 distinct CDR3 sequences, 45% occurring once. The data derive from a study of T cells in Graves' hyperthyroidism and ophthalmopathy. It was uncontrolled infection, other autoimmune disease, pregnancy or lactation that excluded patients. General study results and limits: Model output signaled ophthalmopathy a median around 5.9 months ahead of onset. Stable hyperthyroidism was separated from ophthalmopathy by a model based on 13 V-J features. Blood also carried most thyroid clonotypes expanded above 0.001.

The specimen was peripheral blood or thyroid tissue (not recorded which). The clonotype comes from an adult man with Graves' disease, either hyperthyroidism or ophthalmopathy (not recorded which).

CDR3 sequence (DNA): TGTGCCAGCAGTTGGGACAGGGCGGGGACCCAGTACTTC. Residues: CASSWDRAGTQYF. This chain uses TRBV12-3 or TRBV12-4 with TRBJ2-5; 9 bases are a match to TRBD1. The CDR3 has 13 amino acids. The ends lost 4 bases at V and 7 bases at J; junction bases unmatched: 4.